This T cell receptor beta chain was recorded in a study of T cells after yellow fever vaccination. This clonotype occurred a few times. Its antigen is undetermined. With V trimmed by 2 bases and J by 5 bases, 11 bases remained unmatched. CDR1 is MNHEY, CDR2 SVGAGI, per germline. The CDR3 is made up of 17 amino acids. TCRdb independently ran MiXCR on the 5' RACE reads; one entry per CDR3 protein. The repertoire consists of some 560,000 distinct CDR3 sequences, with about a sixth occurring once and the leading ten covering roughly 17%. Study findings and constraints: Within FACS-sorted repertoires, abundant clonotypes contaminating from the bulk population could be present.

The input for sequencing was PBMCs, taken 5 to 6 days after the first yellow fever vaccination. The clonotype originates from a man younger than 30 who received the YFV17D yellow fever vaccine. The chain uses TRBV6-5 and TRBJ2-3; 9 nucleotides agree with TRBD1. The chain's CDR3 is CASSYTPGTGKGDTQYF. The DNA of the CDR3 is TGTGCCAGCAGTTACACGCCTGGGACAGGGAAAGGAGATACGCAGTATTTT.